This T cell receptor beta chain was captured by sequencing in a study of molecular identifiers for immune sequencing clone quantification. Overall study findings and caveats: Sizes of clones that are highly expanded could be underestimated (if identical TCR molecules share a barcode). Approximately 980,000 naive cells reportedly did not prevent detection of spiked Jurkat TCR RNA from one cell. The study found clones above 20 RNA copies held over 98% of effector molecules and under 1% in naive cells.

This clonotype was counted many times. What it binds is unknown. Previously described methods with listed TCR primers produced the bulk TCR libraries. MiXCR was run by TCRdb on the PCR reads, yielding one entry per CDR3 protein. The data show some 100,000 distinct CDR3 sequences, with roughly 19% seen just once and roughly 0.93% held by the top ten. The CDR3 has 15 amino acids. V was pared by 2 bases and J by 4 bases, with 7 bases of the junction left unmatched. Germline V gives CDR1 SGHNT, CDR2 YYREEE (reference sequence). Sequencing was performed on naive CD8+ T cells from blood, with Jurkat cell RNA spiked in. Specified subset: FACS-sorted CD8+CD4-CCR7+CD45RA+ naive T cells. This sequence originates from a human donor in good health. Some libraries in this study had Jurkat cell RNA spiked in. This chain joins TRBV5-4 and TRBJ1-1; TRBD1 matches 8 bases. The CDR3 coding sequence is TGTGCCAGCAGCTTCAGGGGGCCCGGCGCCACTGAAGCTTTCTTT. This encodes CASSFRGPGATEAFF.